In this sample, the clone carrying this T cell receptor beta chain turned up a few times. These data originate in a study of OX40 agonist ivuxolimab in advanced cancers. V shed 1 base, J shed 6 bases, and the junction held 6 bases outside the gene matches. There are 15 residues in the CDR3. From germline, CDR1 is LGHNA and CDR2 YNFKEQ. Assay: immunoSEQ multiplex PCR; the TCRdb copy retains only in-frame clones and omits some. The sample includes tens of thousands of clones, roughly nine tenths of them seen just once. The sequence was obtained from an adult with an advanced solid tumor such as melanoma, head and neck, liver or kidney cancer. Specimen: CD4+ or CD8+ T cells sorted from blood, collected in a trial of the OX40 agonist ivuxolimab. The chain recombines TRBV4-2 with TRBJ2-1, with 7 nucleotides matching TRBD2. CDR3: CASSQGTSTLNEQFF. The DNA of the CDR3 is TGTGCCAGCAGCCAAGGGACTAGTACCCTCAATGAGCAGTTCTTC.